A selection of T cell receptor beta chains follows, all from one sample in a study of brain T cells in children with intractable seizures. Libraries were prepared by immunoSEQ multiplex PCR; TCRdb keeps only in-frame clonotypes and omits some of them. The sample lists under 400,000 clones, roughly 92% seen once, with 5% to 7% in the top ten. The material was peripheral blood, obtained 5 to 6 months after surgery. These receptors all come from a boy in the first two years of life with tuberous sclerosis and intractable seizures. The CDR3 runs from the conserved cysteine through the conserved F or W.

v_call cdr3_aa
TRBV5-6 CASSFRTGSQPQHF
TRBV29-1 CSVAGQGVSVTF
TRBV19 CASRLRGTPPSYNEQFF
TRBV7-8 CASSFNSAGTSGQETQYF
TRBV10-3 CAISESSWLAKNIQYF
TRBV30 CAWGLGYGYTF
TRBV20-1 CSASRGFGNYGYTF
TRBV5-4 CASSWGHYGGDTQYF
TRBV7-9 CASSWDGYEQYF
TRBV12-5 CASGVDGEKLFF
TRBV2 CASSVDEGAPWGYTF
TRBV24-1 CATSDVGESEQYF
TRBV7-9 CASSLSGSLSEQYF
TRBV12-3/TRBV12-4 CASSLAPGDGYTF
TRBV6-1 CASSEAASREKLFF
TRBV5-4 CASSFNTNIQYF
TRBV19 CASSIGGRSSGNTIYF
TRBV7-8 CASSLGLLGDTQYF
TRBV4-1 CASSHMVQTSGSRYEQYF
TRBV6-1 CASSEGFSGNTIYF
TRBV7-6 CASSLGIQGATNEKLFF
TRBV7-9 CASSFDPLAGREQYF
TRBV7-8 CASSFRVNHTEAFF
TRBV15 CATSRDRGNTGELFF
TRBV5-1 CASSLAGRELFF
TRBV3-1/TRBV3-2 CASSPWQGSYEQYF
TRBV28 CASSPRQGGYGYTF
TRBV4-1 CASSQVAASSYNEQFF
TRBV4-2 CASSQGTGGRWNEQYF
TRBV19 CASSIDSARGDYGYTF
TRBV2 CASSGADRSSYEQYF
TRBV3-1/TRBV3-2 CASSQQGQPQHF
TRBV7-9 CASSPPKFATETFF
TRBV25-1 CASSRLQGTSTDTQYF
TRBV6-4 CASSDSTSGGVEQFF
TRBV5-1 CASSQDRPYGYTF
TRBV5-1 CASSLFGPGQGNTEAFF
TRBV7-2 CASSFTSPGTVNTGELFF
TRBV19 CASRWGAGYGYTF
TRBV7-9 CASSFWGGRNEQYF